This passage covers 15 T cell receptor beta chains from one sample sequenced in a study of CD4+ T cells in melanoma. Produced via immunoSEQ multiplex PCR; TCRdb's table is partial and in-frame only. The sample shows about 11,000 clones, around 64% of them seen only once. The sample comprised cells from a culture (not recorded whether cultured in vitro). The receptors were sampled from a human donor with melanoma.

This clone was counted a few times. The chain uses TRBV5-1 and TRBJ2-5; 8 nucleotides match TRBD2. The V gene end was trimmed by 6 bases and the J gene end by 4 bases; junction bases not matched to a gene: 5. The CDR3 contains 13 residues. Germline CDR1 reads SGHRS; CDR2 reads YFSETQ. CDR3 sequence (DNA): TGCGCCAGCAATAGCGGGGAGACAGAGACCCAGTACTTC. Protein: CASNSGETETQYF.

V is TRBV6-1 and J is TRBJ2-1, with TRBD2 matching over 11 bases. The CDR3 extends over 14 amino acids. Trimming removed 5 bases from V and 5 bases from J; junction bases left unmatched: 2. Looked up from germline, CDR1 is MNHNS and CDR2 is SASEGT. CDR3 coding DNA: TGTGCCAGCAGTAGACTAGCGGGGAACAATGAGCAGTTCTTC. It translates to CASSRLAGNNEQFF.

This clone was picked up a small number of times. CDR3 amino acids: CASSPTGVYNSPLHF. CDR3 in DNA: TGTGCCAGCAGCCCGACAGGGGTTTATAATTCACCCCTCCACTTT. V and J are TRBV14 and TRBJ1-6, with TRBD1 matching over 8 bases. CDR3 size: 15 residues. Germline trimming cut 4 bases from V and 4 bases from J; bases unmatched to any gene: 3. Per germline, CDR1 SGHDN and CDR2 FVKESK.

This clone is medium-sized by share. The chain recombines TRBV7-8 with TRBJ2-5; possibly TRBD1 for D (6 bases). Trimming removed 2 bases from V and 6 bases from J, with 13 bases in between. The CDR3 extends over 14 amino acids. CDR1 and CDR2 from the germline V gene are SGHVS and FQNEAQ. The CDR3 bases are TGTGCCAGCAGCTTACGGTTGGGGGCCAAGACCCAGTACTTC. Translated: CASSLRLGAKTQYF.

V is TRBV9 and J is TRBJ1-2; no clear D gene. Germline V CDR1 and CDR2: SGDLS, YYNGEE. The CDR3 totals 14 residues. V lost 1 base and J 4 bases, leaving 11 bases between the germline ends. The CDR3 nucleotides are TGTGCCAGCAGCGTACGGGCGGGCAGCTATGGCTACACCTTC. It translates to CASSVRAGSYGYTF.

The chain joins TRBV5-1 to TRBJ2-3; 9 bases map to TRBD2. Germline V lookup: CDR1 SGHRS, CDR2 YFSETQ. CDR3 length: 17 amino acids. J gave up 5 bases and V 3 bases, and 13 bases lay outside the gene matches. The CDR3 bases are TGCGCCAGCAGCTCCGATCCTAGCGGGGTTTTGCAAGATACGCAGTATTTT. Encoded protein: CASSSDPSGVLQDTQYF.

This rearrangement joins TRBV5-1 to TRBJ2-3, with D tentatively TRBD1 (6 bases). The V end was cut by 0 bases, the J end by 3 bases, with 8 bases between. Per the germline V gene, CDR1 is SGHRS and CDR2 is YFSETQ. The CDR3 has 14 amino acids. CDR3 sequence (DNA): TGCGCCAGCAGCTTGGCCGGGACAACAGATACGCAGTATTTT. Translated, it gives CASSLAGTTDTQYF. The full variable domain, completed using reference TRBV5-1 and TRBJ2-3, is KAGVTQTPRYLIKTRGQQVTLSCSPISGHRSVSWYQQTPGQGLQFLFEYFSETQRNKGNFPGRFSGRQFSNSRSEMNVSTLELGDSALYLCASSLAGTTDTQYFGPGTRLTVL.

The chain uses TRBV4-1 and TRBJ1-4; 8 bases match TRBD1. Germline V gene lookup returns CDR1 MGHRA and CDR2 YSYEKL. The CDR3 runs to 15 residues. The V and J ends lost 4 bases and 6 bases, in that order; junction bases with no gene match: 7. The CDR3, as DNA: TGCGCCAGCAGCCCAGACAGGGGCGGGTATGAAAAACTGTTTTTT. It translates to CASSPDRGGYEKLFF.

This chain connects TRBV2 to TRBJ2-7; D is unresolved. V dropped 7 bases and J dropped 6 bases, with 19 bases sitting between them. The CDR3 contains 14 residues. Per the germline V gene, CDR1 is SNHLY and CDR2 is FYNNEI. The CDR3 nucleotides read TGTGCCAGCAATTTCGAGCCCCAGTCGGGCGAGCAGTACTTC. Encoded protein: CASNFEPQSGEQYF.

Sample share makes this clone medium-sized. This sequence joins TRBV7-9 and TRBJ1-1; D is unresolved. Germline CDR1 is SEHNR and CDR2 is FQNEAQ (reference sequence). V gave up 2 bases and J gave up 7 bases, with 8 bases separating them. The CDR3 extends over 12 amino acids. The CDR3 nucleotides are TGTGCCAGCAGCTTATCCCTTAGTGAAGCTTTCTTT. The encoded protein is CASSLSLSEAFF.

This clone was observed a handful of times. The rearrangement uses TRBV19 and TRBJ1-3; D may be TRBD1 (5 bases). This CDR3 has 12 amino acids. V was cut by 3 bases and J by 14 bases, with 14 bases left in between. Germline CDR1 LNHDA, CDR2 SQIVND (reference sequence). CDR3 coding DNA: TGTGCCAGTAGTATTGGGGGTCGGACTGTATATTTT. This codes for CASSIGGRTVYF.

The rearrangement links TRBV6-1 to TRBJ2-2, with a tentative D call TRBD1 (5 bases). The CDR3 consists of 14 residues. With 2 bases removed from V and 7 bases from J, the gap between germline ends came to 11 bases. Germline values: CDR1 MNHNS, CDR2 SASEGT. Here the CDR3 DNA reads TGTGCCAGCAGTGAAAGGCAAAGGGGCGGGGAGCTGTTTTTT. It is translated as CASSERQRGGELFF.

V and J are TRBV4-1 and TRBJ1-1; D is unclear. This CDR3 has 16 amino acids. Germline assignment: CDR1 MGHRA and CDR2 YSYEKL. Trimming pared 4 bases from V and 0 bases from J, leaving 15 bases between. In DNA, the CDR3 is TGCGCCAGCAGCCCCCTTCCGGCAGTTCTGAACACTGAAGCTTTCTTT. Its translation is CASSPLPAVLNTEAFF.

The chain combines TRBV7-9 with TRBJ2-3; 8 positions match TRBD2. The CDR3 extends over 16 amino acids. J was trimmed by 0 bases and V by 5 bases; bases with no gene match: 7. The germline gives CDR1 SEHNR, CDR2 FQNEAQ (reference sequence). DNA for the CDR3: TGTGCCAGCAGCCCTGACCGCGGGGGGAGCACAGATACGCAGTATTTT. This sequence encodes CASSPDRGGSTDTQYF.

This clone turned up a few times. The chain links TRBV7-6 to TRBJ2-7; D gene ambiguous. This CDR3 comprises 14 residues. The germline gives CDR1 SGHVS, CDR2 FNYEAQ. Deletions cut 0 bases from V and 0 bases from J, with 6 bases between. The CDR3 DNA is TGTGCCAGCAGCTTAGCAGTTCGCTCCTACGAGCAGTACTTC. As protein: CASSLAVRSYEQYF.